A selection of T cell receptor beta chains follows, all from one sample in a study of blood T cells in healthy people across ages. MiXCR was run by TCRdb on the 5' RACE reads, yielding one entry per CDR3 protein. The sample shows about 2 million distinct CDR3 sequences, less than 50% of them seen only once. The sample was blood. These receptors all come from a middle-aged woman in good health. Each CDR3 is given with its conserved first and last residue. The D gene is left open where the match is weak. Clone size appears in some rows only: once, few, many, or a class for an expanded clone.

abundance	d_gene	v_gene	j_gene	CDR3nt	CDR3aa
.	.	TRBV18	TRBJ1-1	TGTGCCAGCTCACCACTGGCGGAGGTGAACACTGAAGCTTTCTTT	CASSPLAEVNTEAFF
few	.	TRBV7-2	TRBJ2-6	TGTGCCAGCAGAGGACCTAGCTCTGGGGCCAACGTCCTGACTTTC	CASRGPSSGANVLTF
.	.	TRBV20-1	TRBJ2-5	TGCAGTGCTAGAGATTCACGGCTGCCTAAAGAGACCCAGTACTTC	CSARDSRLPKETQYF
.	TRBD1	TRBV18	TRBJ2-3	TGTGCCAGCTCACCACGCGGCGGTACAGGGGGCGGAGGTGTCGGCACAGATACGCAGTATTTT	CASSPRGGTGGGGVGTDTQYF
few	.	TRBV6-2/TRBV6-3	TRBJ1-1	TGTGCCAGCAGTATTAACGGTGAAGCTTTCTTT	CASSINGEAFF
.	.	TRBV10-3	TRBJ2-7	TGTGCCATCAGTGAGTCGGGCAGGGCCAACGAGCAGTACTTC	CAISESGRANEQYF
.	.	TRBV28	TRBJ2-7	TGTGCCAGCAGTTCCTTTATCGACACCTACGAGCAGTACTTC	CASSSFIDTYEQYF
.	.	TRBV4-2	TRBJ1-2	TGTGCCGGCAGCCAAGGGGGGGGAGATGGCTACACCTTC	CAGSQGGGDGYTF
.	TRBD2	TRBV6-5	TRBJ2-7	TGTGCCAGCAGTTACTCGCTACTAGCGGGGTTCTACGAGCAGTACTTC	CASSYSLLAGFYEQYF
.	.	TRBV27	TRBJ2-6	TGTGCCAGCAGAGGGGCAGGAAACTCTGGGGCCAACGTCCTGACTTTC	CASRGAGNSGANVLTF
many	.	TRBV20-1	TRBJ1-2	TGCAGTGCTAGAGTAGCCGGGGGTCGAAGGGGCTACACCTTC	CSARVAGGRRGYTF
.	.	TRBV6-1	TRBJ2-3	TGTGCCAGCAGTGAAAGGAAGAGGTCAGGTTTCGATACGCAGTATTTT	CASSERKRSGFDTQYF
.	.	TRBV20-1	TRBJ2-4	TGCAGTGCTAGAGAGGGGGGCCTAGCCAAAAACATTCAGTACTTC	CSAREGGLAKNIQYF
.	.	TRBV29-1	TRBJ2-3	TGCAGCGTTGTATTAGCGCTCGGCACAGATACGCAGTATTTT	CSVVLALGTDTQYF
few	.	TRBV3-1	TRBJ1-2	TGTGCCAGCAGCCCTAGAGAAGGGAACTATGGCTACACCTTC	CASSPREGNYGYTF
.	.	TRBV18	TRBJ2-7	TGTGCCAGCTCAAAAGGGTCTAGCACATACGAGCAGTACTTC	CASSKGSSTYEQYF
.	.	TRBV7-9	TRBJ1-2	TGTGCCAGCAGCTACCAGAACGAAGCCCCCTATGGCTACACCTTC	CASSYQNEAPYGYTF
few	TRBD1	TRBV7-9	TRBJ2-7	TGTGCCAGCAGCTTAGCCCGGACAGGGGTGGAAGAGCAGTACTTC	CASSLARTGVEEQYF
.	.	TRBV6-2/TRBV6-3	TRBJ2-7	TGTGCCAGCAGTTACCTTTCCGGACAGATAAGATTCTACGAGCAGTACTTC	CASSYLSGQIRFYEQYF
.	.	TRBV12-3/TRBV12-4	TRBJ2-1	TGTGCCAGCAGCACCACATTTGCCTCCTACAATGAGCAGTTCTTC	CASSTTFASYNEQFF
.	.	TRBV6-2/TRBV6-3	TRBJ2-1	TGTGCCAGCAGACAGTTACAGTACAATGAGCAGTTCTTC	CASRQLQYNEQFF
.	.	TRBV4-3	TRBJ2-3	TGCGCCAGCAGCCAAGCGACAGCCACAGATACGCAGTATTTT	CASSQATATDTQYF
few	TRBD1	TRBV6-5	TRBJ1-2	TGTGCCAGCAGTTACTCCTGGACAGGAGGAGGCTATGGCTACACCTTC	CASSYSWTGGGYGYTF
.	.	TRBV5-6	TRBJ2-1	TGTGCCAGCAGCTTCACCTCAAGGAGCTCCTACAATGAGCAGTTCTTC	CASSFTSRSSYNEQFF
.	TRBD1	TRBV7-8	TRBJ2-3	TGTGCCTGCGACAGGGTCACAGATACGCAGTATTTT	CACDRVTDTQYF
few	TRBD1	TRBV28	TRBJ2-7	TGTGCCAGCAGTCCCTTGACAGGGGGGAGATACGAGCAGTACTTC	CASSPLTGGRYEQYF
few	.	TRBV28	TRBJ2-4	TGTGCCAGCAGCCCGGCCAGAGCCAAAAACATTCAGTACTTC	CASSPARAKNIQYF
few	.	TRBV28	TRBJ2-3	TGTGCCAGCAGTTCCATCCACGCCTTGGCCACAGATACGCAGTATTTT	CASSSIHALATDTQYF
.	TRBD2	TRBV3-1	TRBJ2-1	TGTGCCAGCAGCCGCACACGGGCTAGCGGGGAATACAATGAGCAGTTCTTC	CASSRTRASGEYNEQFF
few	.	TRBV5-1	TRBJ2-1	TGCGCCAGCAGCTTGGGACTAGTTGCTGTCAATGAGCAGTTCTTC	CASSLGLVAVNEQFF
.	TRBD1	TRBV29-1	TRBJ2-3	TGCAGCGTGGTCCCCGGGACAGGGGGCGCGGATACGCAGTATTTT	CSVVPGTGGADTQYF
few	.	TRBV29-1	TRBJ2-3	TGCAGCGTTGAAGGCAGCGCTAGCACAGATACGCAGTATTTT	CSVEGSASTDTQYF
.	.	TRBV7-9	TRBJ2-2	TGTGCCAGCAGCTCCACCGACGGTTCACCCGGGGAGCTGTTTTTT	CASSSTDGSPGELFF
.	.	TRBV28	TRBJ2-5	TGTGCCAGCGGGTCTCTGGGGGCAGAGACCCAGTACTTC	CASGSLGAETQYF
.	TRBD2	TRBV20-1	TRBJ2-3	TGCAGTGCTAGAGGGACTAGCGGGGGGGCTGTAGATACGCAGTATTTT	CSARGTSGGAVDTQYF
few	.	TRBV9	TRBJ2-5	TGTGCCAGCAGTACTGGGGAGGTGGAAGAGACCCAGTACTTC	CASSTGEVEETQYF
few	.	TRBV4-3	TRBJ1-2	TGCGCCAGCAGCCAAGATAATCGGGGAATGTATGGCTACACCTTC	CASSQDNRGMYGYTF
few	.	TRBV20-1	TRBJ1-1	TGCAGTGCTAGGACAACCGGGGCCGACACTGAAGCTTTCTTT	CSARTTGADTEAFF
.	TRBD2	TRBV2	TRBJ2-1	TGTGCCAGCAGCGCTCAGGGAGGGCAAGAGACCCAGTTCTTC	CASSAQGGQETQFF
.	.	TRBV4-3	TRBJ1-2	TGCGCCAGCAGCCAAGATGAGGGGGGCACTCCCTATGGCTACACCTTC	CASSQDEGGTPYGYTF
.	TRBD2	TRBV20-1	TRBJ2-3	TGCAGTGCTAGAGATTCCGGGACTAGCGGGGATACGCAGTATTTT	CSARDSGTSGDTQYF
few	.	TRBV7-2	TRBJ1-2	TGTGCCAGCAGCTTCGAGGCGAACTATGGCTACACCTTC	CASSFEANYGYTF
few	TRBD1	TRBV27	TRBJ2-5	TGTGCCAGCACACGCAAGGGGGCGGTTGGAGAGACCCAGTACTTC	CASTRKGAVGETQYF
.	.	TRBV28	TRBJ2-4	TGTGCCAGCAGGGGGGATCCCAAAAACATTCAGTACTTC	CASRGDPKNIQYF
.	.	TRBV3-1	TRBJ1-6	TGTGCCAGCAGCCGATTTCTTAGCTCACTCTTCGCTTCACCCCTCCACTTT	CASSRFLSSLFASPLHF
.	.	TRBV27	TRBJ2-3	TGTGCCAGCAGCGTGATGGGACCCGATACGCAGTATTTT	CASSVMGPDTQYF
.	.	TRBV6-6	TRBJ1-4	TGTGCCAGCAGTTACTCCGCCTTACAGGGAGGAAGGGAAAAACTGTTTTTT	CASSYSALQGGREKLFF
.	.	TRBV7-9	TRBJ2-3	TGTGCCAGCAGGCTCCGTTTGGAGGGGTCAACAGATACGCAGTATTTT	CASRLRLEGSTDTQYF
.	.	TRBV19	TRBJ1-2	TGTGCCAGTAGTCTCGACAGGCGCAAAAGCTATGGCTACACCTTC	CASSLDRRKSYGYTF
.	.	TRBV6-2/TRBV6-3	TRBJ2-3	TGTGCCAGCAGTTACGCTAGCAGATCAGATACGCAGTATTTT	CASSYASRSDTQYF
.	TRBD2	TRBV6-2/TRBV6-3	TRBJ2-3	TGTGCCAGCAGAAGCGGGGGGCCTCCTAGCACAGATACGCAGTATTTT	CASRSGGPPSTDTQYF
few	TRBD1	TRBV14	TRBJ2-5	TGTGCCAGCAGCAACCAGCTTTTACGGACAGGGAGCGGTAAAGAGACCCAGTACTTC	CASSNQLLRTGSGKETQYF
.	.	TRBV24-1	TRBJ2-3	TGTGCCACCGGCCCAGGCGACTCCACAGATACGCAGTATTTT	CATGPGDSTDTQYF
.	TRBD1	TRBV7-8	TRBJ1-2	TGTGCCAGCAGCTCCCGGGACAGCGGGTGGATCTATGGCTACACCTTC	CASSSRDSGWIYGYTF
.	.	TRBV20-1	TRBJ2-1	TGCAGTGCTAGAGCCCGAGAAAGGGTCGATGAGCAGTTCTTC	CSARARERVDEQFF
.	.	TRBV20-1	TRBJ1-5	TGCAGTGCTAGACTGTCGCAGGGCGATCAGCCCCAGCATTTT	CSARLSQGDQPQHF
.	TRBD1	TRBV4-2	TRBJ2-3	TGTGCCAGCAGCCAAGGCGGGACAGGGGGGACAGATACGCAGTATTTT	CASSQGGTGGTDTQYF